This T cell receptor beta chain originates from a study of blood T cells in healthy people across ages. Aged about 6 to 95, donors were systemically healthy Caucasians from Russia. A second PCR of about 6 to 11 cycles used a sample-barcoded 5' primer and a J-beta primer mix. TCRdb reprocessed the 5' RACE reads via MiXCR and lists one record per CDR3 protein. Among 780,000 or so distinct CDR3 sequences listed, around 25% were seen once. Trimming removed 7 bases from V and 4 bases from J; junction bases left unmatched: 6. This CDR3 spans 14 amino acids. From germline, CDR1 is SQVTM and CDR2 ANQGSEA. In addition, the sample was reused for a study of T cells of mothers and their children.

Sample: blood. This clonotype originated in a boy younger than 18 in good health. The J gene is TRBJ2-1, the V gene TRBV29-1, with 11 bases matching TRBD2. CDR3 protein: CSADLAGGYNEQFF. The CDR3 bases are TGCAGCGCTGATTTAGCGGGAGGGTACAATGAGCAGTTCTTC.